The following is a TCR beta chain sequence with its context. As originally analysed: Reference gene primers were amplified, and this amplification served to estimate nucleated cell counts. Libraries were prepared by immunoSEQ multiplex PCR; TCRdb keeps only in-frame clonotypes and omits some of them. The DNA was the basis for D and trimming; V, J and clone size are from that table. The sample records some 130,000 clones, roughly 84% being singletons. The germline V gene encodes CDR1 MNHNS and CDR2 SASEGT. Trimming shortened V by 1 base and J by 7 bases, and 14 bases separated the two germline ends. The CDR3 runs to 15 residues. This sample is drawn from a study of blood T cell repertoires in COVID-19. Study background: Some COVID-19 samples were acute and others convalescent; all came from the United States, Italy and Spain. From T cells, B-cell-depleted T cells, or PBMCs came the material, which was cDNA or gDNA.

The sequenced sample consisted of peripheral blood. This receptor was identified in a young woman who had recovered from COVID-19. This rearrangement joins TRBV6-1 to TRBJ1-5; D possibly corresponds to TRBD1 (6 bases). The CDR3 sequence: CASSEGWGGGQPQHF. The CDR3 DNA sequence: TGTGCCAGCAGTGAAGGTTGGGGGGGCGGGCAGCCCCAGCATTTT.